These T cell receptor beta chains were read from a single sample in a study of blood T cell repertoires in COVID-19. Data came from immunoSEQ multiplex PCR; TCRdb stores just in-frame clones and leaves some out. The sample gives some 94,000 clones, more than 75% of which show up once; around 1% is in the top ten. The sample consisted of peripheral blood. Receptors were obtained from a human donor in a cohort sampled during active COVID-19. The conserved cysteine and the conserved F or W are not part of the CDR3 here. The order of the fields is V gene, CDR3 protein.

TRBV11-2	ASTVRERRPYNEQF
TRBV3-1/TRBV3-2	ASSQRQGSTEAF
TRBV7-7	ASSEAFTSTDTQY
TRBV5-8	ASRSGQGMYEQY
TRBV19	ASSILAGSSYEQY
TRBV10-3	AISESSGRAGAEQY
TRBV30	AWSTGWAGEKLF
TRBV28	ASRELGGEEEHT
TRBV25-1	ASTHTPLGRGQY
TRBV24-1	ATSERGGVGETQY
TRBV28	ASSFGTDTYPEAF
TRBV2	ASNPGLGIETQY
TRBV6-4	ASYEQGLSSYNSPLH
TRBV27	ASSFGGLSTEAF
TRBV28	ASSHGGAGVTGELF